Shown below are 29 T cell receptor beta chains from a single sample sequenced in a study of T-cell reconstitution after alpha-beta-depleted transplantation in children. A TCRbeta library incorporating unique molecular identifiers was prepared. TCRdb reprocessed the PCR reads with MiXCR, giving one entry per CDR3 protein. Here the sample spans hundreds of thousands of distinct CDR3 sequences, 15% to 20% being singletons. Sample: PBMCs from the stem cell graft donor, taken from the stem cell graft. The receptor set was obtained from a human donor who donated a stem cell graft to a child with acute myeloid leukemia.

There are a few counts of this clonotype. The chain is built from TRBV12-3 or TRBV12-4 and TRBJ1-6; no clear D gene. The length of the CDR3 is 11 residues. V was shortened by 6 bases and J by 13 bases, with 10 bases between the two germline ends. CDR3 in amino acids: CASSLGEPLHF. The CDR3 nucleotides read TGTGCCAGCAGCCTCGGAGAGCCCCTCCACTTT.

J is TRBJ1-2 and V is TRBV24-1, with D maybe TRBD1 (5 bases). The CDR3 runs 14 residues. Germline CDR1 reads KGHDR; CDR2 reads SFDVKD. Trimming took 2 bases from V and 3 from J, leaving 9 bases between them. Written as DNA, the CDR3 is TGTGCCACCAGTGATTCCGACAGAGACTATGGCTACACCTTC. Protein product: CATSDSDRDYGYTF.

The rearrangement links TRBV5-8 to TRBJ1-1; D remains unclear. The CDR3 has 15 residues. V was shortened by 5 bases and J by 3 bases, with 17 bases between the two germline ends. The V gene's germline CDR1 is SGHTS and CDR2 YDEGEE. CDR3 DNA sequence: TGTGCCAGCAGTTTCGGTGTAGTCGGCGACACTGAAGCTTTCTTT. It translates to CASSFGVVGDTEAFF. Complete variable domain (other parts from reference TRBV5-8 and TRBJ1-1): EAGVTQSPTHLIKTRGQQATLRCSPISGHTSVYWYQQALGLGLQFLLWYDEGEERNRGNFPPRFSGRQFPNYSSELNVNALELEDSALYLCASSFGVVGDTEAFFGQGTRLTVV.

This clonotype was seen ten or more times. The DNA for the CDR3 is TGTGCCAGCAGTACGACCCAGAGCTCCTACAATGAGCAGTTCTTC. It codes for CASSTTQSSYNEQFF. The rearrangement links TRBV12-3 or TRBV12-4 to TRBJ2-1, with D hard to call. The V end lost 5 bases, the J end lost 0 bases, and 11 bases lay between the germline ends. The length of the CDR3 is 15 residues.

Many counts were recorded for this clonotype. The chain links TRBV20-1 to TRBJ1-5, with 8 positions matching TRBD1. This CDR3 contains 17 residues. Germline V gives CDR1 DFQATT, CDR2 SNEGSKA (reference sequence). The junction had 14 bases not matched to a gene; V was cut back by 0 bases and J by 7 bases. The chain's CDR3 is CSAREPGAGGEGQPQHF. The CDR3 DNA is TGCAGTGCTAGAGAACCGGGGGCAGGGGGCGAGGGACAGCCCCAGCATTTT.

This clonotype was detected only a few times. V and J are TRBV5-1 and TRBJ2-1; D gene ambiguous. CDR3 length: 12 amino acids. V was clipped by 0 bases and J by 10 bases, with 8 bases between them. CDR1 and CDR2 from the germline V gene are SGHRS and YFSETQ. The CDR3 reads CASSLGNQEQFF. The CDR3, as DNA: TGCGCCAGCAGCTTGGGGAACCAAGAGCAGTTCTTC.

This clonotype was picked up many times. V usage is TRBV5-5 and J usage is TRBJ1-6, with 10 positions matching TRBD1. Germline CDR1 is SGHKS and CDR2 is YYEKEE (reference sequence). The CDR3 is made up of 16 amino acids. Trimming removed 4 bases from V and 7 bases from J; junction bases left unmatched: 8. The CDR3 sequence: CASSPLPGQGNSPLHF. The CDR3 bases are TGTGCCAGCAGCCCCTTGCCGGGACAGGGGAATTCACCCCTCCACTTT.

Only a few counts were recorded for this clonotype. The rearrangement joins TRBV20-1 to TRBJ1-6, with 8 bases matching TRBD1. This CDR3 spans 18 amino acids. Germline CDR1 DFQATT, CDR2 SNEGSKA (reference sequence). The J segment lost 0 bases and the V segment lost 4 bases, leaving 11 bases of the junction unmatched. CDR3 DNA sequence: TGCAGTGCTACCGACAGGGGAACTAAGAGCTCCTATAATTCACCCCTCCACTTT. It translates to CSATDRGTKSSYNSPLHF.

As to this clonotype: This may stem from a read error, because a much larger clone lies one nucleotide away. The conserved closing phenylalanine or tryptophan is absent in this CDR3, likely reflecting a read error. The DNA for the CDR3 is TGCAGCGTTGGAGCGGGGGACCATCAGCCCCAGCATGTT. Translated, it gives CSVGAGDHQPQHV. V usage is TRBV29-1 and J usage is TRBJ1-5; weak D call: TRBD1 (5 bases). Germline CDR1 is SQVTM and CDR2 is ANQGSEA. V was trimmed by 4 bases and J by 5 bases, leaving 12 bases between them. The CDR3 is 13 amino acids.

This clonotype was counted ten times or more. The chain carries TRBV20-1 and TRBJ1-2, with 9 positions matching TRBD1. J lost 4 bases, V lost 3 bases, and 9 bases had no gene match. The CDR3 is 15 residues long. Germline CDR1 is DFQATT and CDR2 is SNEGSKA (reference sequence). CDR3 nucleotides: TGCAGTGCTAGTGACGCGGACAGGGGCTTCTATGGCTACACCTTC. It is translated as CSASDADRGFYGYTF.

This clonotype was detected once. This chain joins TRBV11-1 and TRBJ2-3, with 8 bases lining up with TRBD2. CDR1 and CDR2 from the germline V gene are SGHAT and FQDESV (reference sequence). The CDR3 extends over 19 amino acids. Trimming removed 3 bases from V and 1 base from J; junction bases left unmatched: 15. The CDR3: CASSFPRGGPSLGTDTQYF. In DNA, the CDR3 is TGTGCCAGCAGCTTCCCTCGGGGGGGACCTTCTCTTGGCACAGATACGCAGTATTTT.

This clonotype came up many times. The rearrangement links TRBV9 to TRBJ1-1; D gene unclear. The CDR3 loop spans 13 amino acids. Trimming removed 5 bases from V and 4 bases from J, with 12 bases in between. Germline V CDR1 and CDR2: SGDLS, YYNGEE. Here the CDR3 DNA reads TGTGCCAGCAGTCCGGGGATGCGCACTGAAGCTTTCTTT. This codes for CASSPGMRTEAFF.

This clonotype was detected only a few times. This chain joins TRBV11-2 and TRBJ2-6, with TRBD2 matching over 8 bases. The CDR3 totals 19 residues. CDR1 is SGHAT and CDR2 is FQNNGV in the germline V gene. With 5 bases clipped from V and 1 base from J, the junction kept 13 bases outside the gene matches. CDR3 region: CASSARGGAFRSGANVLTF. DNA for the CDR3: TGTGCCAGCAGCGCCCGGGGGGGCGCCTTTCGATCTGGGGCCAACGTCCTGACTTTC.

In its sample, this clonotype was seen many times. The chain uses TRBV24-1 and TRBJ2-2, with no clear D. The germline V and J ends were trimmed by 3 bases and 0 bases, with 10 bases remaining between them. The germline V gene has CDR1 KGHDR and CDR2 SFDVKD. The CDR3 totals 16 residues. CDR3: CATSDLDLTNTGELFF. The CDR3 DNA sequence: TGTGCCACCAGTGATCTTGACCTGACGAACACCGGGGAGCTGTTTTTT.

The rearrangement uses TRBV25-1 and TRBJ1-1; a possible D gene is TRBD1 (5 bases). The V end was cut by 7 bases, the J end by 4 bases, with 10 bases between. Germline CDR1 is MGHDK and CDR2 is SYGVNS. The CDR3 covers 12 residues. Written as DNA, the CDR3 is TGTGCCAGCACTTGGGGCCGCACTGAAGCTTTCTTT. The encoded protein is CASTWGRTEAFF.

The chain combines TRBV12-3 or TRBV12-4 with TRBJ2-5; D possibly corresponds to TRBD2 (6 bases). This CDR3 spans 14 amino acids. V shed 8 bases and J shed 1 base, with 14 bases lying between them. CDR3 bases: TGTGCCAGCCGGGTGGGCGGGATCCAAGAGACCCAGTACTTC. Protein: CASRVGGIQETQYF.

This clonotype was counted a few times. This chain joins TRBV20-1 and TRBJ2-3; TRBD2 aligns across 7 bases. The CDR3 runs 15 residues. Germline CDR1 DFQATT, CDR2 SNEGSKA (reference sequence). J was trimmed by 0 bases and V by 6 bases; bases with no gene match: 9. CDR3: CSAKSGERSTDTQYF. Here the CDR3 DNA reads TGCAGTGCCAAAAGCGGGGAGCGGAGCACAGATACGCAGTATTTT.

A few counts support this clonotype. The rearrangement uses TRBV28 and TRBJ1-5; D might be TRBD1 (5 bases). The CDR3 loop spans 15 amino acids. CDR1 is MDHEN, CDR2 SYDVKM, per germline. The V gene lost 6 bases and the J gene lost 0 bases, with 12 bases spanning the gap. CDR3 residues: CASRGEGYSNQPQHF. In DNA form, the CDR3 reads TGTGCCAGCAGAGGGGAGGGGTATAGCAATCAGCCCCAGCATTTT.

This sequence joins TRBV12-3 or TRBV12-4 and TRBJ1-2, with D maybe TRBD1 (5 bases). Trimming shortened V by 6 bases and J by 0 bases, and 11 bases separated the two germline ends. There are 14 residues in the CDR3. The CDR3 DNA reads TGTGCCAGCAGACTTCAGGGAACTAACTATGGCTACACCTTC. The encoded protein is CASRLQGTNYGYTF.

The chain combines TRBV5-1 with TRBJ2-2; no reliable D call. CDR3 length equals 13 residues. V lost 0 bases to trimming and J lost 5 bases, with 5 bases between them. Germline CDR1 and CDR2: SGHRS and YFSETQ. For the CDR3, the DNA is TGCGCCAGCAGCTTGGCCGAAACCGGGGAGCTGTTTTTT. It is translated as CASSLAETGELFF. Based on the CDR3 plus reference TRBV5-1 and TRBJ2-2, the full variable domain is KAGVTQTPRYLIKTRGQQVTLSCSPISGHRSVSWYQQTPGQGLQFLFEYFSETQRNKGNFPGRFSGRQFSNSRSEMNVSTLELGDSALYLCASSLAETGELFFGEGSRLTVL.

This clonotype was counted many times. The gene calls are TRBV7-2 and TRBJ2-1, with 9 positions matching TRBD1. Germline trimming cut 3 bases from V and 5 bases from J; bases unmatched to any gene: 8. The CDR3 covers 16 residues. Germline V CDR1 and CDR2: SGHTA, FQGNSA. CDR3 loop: CASSFLPGQGNNEQFF. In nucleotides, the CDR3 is TGTGCCAGCAGCTTCTTACCGGGACAGGGCAACAATGAGCAGTTCTTC.

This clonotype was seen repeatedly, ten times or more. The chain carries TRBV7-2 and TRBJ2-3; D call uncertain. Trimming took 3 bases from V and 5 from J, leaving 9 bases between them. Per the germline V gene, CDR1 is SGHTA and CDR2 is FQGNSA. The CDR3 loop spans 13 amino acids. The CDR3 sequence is CASSFFPKDTQYF. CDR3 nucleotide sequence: TGTGCCAGCAGCTTTTTCCCGAAAGATACGCAGTATTTT.

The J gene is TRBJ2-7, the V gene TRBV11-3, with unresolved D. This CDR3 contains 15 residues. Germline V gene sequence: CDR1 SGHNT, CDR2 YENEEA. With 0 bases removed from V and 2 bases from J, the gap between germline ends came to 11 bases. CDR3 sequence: CASSLDSGSAYEQYF. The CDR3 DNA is TGTGCCAGCAGCTTAGATAGTGGCAGCGCCTACGAGCAGTACTTC.

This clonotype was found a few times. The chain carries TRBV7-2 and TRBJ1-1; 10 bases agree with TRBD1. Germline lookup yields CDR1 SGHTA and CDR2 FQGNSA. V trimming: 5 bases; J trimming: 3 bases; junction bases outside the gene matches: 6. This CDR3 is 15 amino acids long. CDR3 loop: CASSRTGTGDTEAFF. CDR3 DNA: TGTGCCAGCAGCCGCACCGGGACAGGGGACACTGAAGCTTTCTTT.

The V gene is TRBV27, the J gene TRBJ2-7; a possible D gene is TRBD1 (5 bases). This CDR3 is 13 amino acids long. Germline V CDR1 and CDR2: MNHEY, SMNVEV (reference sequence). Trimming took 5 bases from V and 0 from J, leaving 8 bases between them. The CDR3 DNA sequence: TGTGCCAGCAGTCAGACAGTCTCCTACGAGCAGTACTTC. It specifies CASSQTVSYEQYF.

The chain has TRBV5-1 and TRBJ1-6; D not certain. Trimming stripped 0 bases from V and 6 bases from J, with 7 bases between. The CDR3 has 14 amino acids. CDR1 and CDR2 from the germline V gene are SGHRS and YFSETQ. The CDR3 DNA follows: TGCGCCAGCAGCTTGGACCGCCCTAATTCACCCCTCCACTTT. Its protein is CASSLDRPNSPLHF.

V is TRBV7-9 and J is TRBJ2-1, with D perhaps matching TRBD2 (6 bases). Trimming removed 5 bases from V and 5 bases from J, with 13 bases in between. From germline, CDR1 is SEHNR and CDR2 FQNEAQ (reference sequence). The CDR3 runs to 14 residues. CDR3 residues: CASSPPWEDNEQFF. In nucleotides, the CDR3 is TGTGCCAGCAGCCCCCCGTGGGAGGACAATGAGCAGTTCTTC.

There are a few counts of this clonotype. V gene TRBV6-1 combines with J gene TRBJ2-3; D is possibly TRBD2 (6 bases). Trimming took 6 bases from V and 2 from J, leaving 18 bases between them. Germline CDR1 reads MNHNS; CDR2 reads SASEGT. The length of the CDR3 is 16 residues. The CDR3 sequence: CASRGVPGLVTDTQYF. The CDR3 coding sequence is TGTGCCAGCAGGGGAGTCCCGGGACTCGTCACAGATACGCAGTATTTT.

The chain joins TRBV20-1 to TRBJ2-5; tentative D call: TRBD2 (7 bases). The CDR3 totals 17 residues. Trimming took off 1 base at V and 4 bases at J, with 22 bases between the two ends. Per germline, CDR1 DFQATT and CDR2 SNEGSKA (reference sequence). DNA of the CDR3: TGCAGTGCTAGAGGGGAGGGGGACGGGACGAACCCAGAGACCCAGTACTTC. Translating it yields CSARGEGDGTNPETQYF.